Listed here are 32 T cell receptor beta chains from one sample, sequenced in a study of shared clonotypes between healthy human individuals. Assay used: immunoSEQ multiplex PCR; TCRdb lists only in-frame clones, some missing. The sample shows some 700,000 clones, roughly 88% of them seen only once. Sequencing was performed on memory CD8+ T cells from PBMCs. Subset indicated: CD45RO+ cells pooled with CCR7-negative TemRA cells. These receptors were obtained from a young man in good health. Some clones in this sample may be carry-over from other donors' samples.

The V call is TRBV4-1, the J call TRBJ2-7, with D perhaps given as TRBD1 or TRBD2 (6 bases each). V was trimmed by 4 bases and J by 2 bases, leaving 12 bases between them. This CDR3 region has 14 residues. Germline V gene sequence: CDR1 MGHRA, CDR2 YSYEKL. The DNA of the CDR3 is TGCGCCAGCAGCCCTAGAGGGGGGACCTACGAGCAGTACTTC. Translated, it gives CASSPRGGTYEQYF.

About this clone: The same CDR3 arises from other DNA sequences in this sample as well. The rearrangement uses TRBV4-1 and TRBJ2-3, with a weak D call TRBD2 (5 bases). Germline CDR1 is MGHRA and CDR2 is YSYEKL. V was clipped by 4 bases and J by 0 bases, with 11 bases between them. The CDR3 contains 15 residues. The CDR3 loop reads CASSPRELSTDTQYF. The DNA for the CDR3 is TGCGCCAGCAGCCCCCGGGAACTAAGCACAGATACGCAGTATTTT.

The DNA of the CDR3 is TGCGCCAGCAGCTTGGGACAGGGAGGAACTACTGAAGCTTTCTTT. It codes for CASSLGQGGTTEAFF. V gene TRBV5-1 combines with J gene TRBJ1-1, with 7 bases identical to TRBD1. The CDR3 is made up of 15 amino acids. V lost 0 bases and J lost 5; bases outside the gene matches: 7. Per germline, CDR1 SGHRS and CDR2 YFSETQ.

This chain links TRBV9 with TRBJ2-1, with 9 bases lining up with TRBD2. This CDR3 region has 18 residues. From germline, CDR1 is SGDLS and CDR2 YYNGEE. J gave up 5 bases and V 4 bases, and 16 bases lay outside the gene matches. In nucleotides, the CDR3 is TGTGCCAGCAGCCCGGGAGGGATAGCGGGAGCTTGGGACAATGAGCAGTTCTTC. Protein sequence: CASSPGGIAGAWDNEQFF. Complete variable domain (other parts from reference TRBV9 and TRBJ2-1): DSGVTQTPKHLITATGQRVTLRCSPRSGDLSVYWYQQSLDQGLQFLIQYYNGEERAKGNILERFSAQQFPDLHSELNLSSLELGDSALYFCASSPGGIAGAWDNEQFFGPGTRLTVL.

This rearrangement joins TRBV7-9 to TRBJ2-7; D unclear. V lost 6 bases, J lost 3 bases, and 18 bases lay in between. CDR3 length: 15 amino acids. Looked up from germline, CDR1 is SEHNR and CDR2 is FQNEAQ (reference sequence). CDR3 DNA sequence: TGTGCCAGCAGACCCGTGACCCCCCTTCTCTACGAGCAGTACTTC. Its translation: CASRPVTPLLYEQYF.

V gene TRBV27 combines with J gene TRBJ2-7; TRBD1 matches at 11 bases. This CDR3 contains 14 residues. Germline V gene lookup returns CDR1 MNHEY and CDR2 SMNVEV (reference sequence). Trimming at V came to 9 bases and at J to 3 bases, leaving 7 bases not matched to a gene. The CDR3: CASKRDRGFYEQYF. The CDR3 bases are TGTGCCAGTAAACGGGACAGGGGGTTCTACGAGCAGTACTTC.

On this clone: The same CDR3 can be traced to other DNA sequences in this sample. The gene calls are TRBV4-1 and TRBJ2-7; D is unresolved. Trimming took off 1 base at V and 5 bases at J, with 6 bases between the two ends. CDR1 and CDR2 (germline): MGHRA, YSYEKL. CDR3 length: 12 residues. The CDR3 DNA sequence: TGCGCCAGCAGCCAAGCACGAGACGAGCAGTACTTC. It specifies CASSQARDEQYF.

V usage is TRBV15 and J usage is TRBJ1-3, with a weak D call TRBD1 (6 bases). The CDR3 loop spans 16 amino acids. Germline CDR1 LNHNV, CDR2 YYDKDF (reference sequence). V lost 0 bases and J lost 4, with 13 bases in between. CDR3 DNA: TGTGCCACCAGCAGAGATTGGGGCAGGGGAGGAAACACCATATATTTT. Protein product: CATSRDWGRGGNTIYF. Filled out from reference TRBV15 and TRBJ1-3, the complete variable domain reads DAMVIQNPRYQVTQFGKPVTLSCSQTLNHNVMYWYQQKSSQAPKLLFHYYDKDFNNEADTPDNFQSRRPNTSFCFLDIRSPGLGDTAMYLCATSRDWGRGGNTIYFGEGSWLTVV.

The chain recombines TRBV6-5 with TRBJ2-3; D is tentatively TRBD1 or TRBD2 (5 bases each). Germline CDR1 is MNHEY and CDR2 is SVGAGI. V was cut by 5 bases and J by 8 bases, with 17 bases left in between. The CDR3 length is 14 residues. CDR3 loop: CASSRSLGAGTQYF. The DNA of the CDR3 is TGTGCCAGCAGTAGGTCCCTCGGGGCGGGTACGCAGTATTTT.

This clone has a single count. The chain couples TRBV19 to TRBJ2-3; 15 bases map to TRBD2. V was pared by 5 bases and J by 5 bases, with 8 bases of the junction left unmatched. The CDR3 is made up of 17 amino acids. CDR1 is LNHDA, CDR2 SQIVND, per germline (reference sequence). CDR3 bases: TGTGCCAGTAGTTACGGACTAGCGGGAGGGACAGGAGATACGCAGTATTTT. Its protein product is CASSYGLAGGTGDTQYF.

The CDR3 nucleotides are TGTGCCAGCAGTTTTAGGGCGAAAGAGACCCAGTACTTC. This translates into CASSFRAKETQYF. The genes are TRBV27 and TRBJ2-5; no clear D gene. CDR1 and CDR2 (germline): MNHEY, SMNVEV (reference sequence). Trimming took off 3 bases at V and 3 bases at J, with 8 bases between the two ends. CDR3 length equals 13 residues.

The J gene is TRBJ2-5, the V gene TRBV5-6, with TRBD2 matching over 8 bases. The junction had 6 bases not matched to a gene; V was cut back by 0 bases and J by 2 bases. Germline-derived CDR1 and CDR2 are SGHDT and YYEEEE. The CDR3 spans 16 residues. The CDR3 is CASSLGGIAGQETQYF. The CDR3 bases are TGTGCCAGCAGCTTGGGTGGGATAGCGGGACAAGAGACCCAGTACTTC. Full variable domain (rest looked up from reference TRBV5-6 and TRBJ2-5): DAGVTQSPTHLIKTRGQQVTLRCSPKSGHDTVSWYQQALGQGPQFIFQYYEEEERQRGNFPDRFSGHQFPNYSSELNVNALLLGDSALYLCASSLGGIAGQETQYFGPGTRLLVL.

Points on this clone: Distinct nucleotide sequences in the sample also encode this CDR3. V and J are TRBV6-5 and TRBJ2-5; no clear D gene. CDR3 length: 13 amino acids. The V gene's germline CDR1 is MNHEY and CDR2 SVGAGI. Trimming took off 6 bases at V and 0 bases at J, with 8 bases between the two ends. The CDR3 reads CASSPEYQETQYF. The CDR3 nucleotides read TGTGCCAGCAGCCCCGAGTACCAAGAGACCCAGTACTTC.

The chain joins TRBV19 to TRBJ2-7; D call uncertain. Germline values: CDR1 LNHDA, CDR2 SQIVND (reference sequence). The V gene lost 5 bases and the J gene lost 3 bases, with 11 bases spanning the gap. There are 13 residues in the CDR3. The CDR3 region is CASSPRASYEQYF. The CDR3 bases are TGTGCCAGTAGTCCTAGGGCCAGCTACGAGCAGTACTTC.

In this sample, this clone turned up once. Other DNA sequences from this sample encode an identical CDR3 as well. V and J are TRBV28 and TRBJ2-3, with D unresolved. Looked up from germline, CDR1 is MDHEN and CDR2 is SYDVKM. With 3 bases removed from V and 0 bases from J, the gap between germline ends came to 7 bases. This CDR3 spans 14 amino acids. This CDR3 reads CASSLGGSTDTQYF. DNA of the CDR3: TGTGCCAGCAGTTTGGGCGGTAGCACAGATACGCAGTATTTT. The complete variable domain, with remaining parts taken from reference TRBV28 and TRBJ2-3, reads DVKVTQSSRYLVKRTGEKVFLECVQDMDHENMFWYRQDPGLGLRLIYFSYDVKMKEKGDIPEGYSVSREKKERFSLILESASTNQTSMYLCASSLGGSTDTQYFGPGTRLTVL.

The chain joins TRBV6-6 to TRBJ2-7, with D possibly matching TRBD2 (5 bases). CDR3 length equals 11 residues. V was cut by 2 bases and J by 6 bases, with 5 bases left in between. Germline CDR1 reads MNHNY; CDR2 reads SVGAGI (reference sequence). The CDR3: CASSYEGEQYF. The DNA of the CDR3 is TGTGCCAGCAGTTACGAGGGCGAGCAGTACTTC.

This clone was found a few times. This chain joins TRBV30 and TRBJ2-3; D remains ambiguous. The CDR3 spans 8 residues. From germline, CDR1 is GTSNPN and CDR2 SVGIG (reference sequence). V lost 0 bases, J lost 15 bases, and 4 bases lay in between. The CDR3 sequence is CAWSVGYF. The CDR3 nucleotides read TGTGCCTGGAGTGTAGGATATTTT.

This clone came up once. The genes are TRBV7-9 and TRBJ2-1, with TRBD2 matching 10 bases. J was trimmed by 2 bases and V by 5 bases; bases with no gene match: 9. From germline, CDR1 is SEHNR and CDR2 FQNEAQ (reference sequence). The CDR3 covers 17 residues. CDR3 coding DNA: TGTGCCAGCAGCCCAACCTTAGCGGGGGGCCCCTACAATGAGCAGTTCTTC. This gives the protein CASSPTLAGGPYNEQFF. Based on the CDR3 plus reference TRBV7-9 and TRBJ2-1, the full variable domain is DTGVSQNPRHKITKRGQNVTFRCDPISEHNRLYWYRQTLGQGPEFLTYFQNEAQLEKSRLLSDRFSAERPKGSFSTLEIQRTEQGDSAMYLCASSPTLAGGPYNEQFFGPGTRLTVL.

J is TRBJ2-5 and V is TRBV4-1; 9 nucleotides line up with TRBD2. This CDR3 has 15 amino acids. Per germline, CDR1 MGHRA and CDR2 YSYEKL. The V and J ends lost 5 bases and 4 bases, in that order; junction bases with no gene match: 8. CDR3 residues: CASSNPSAGGETQYF. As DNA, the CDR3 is TGCGCCAGCAGCAACCCTTCAGCGGGAGGAGAGACCCAGTACTTC.

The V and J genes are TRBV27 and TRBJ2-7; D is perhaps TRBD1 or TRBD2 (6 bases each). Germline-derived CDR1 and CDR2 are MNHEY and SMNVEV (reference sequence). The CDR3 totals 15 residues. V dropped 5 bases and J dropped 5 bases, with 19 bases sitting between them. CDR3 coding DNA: TGTGCCAGCAGTCCCCGGGGGCAGGGGTTTCACGAGCAGTACTTC. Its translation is CASSPRGQGFHEQYF.

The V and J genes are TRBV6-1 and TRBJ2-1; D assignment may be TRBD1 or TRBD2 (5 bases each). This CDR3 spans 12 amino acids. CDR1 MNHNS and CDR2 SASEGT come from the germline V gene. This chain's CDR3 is CNGAGHYNEQFF. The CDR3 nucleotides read TGTAACGGGGCAGGCCACTACAATGAGCAGTTCTTC.

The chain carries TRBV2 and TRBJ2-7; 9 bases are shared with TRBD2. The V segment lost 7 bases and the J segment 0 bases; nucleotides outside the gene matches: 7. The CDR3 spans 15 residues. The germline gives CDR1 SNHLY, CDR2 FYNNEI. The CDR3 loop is CASTEREDPSYEQYF. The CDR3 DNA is TGTGCCAGCACAGAGCGGGAGGACCCCTCCTACGAGCAGTACTTC.

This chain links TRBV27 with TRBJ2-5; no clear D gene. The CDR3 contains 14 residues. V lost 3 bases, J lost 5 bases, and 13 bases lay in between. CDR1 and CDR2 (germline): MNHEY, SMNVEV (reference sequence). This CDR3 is CASSFRPSGETQYF. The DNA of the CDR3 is TGTGCCAGCAGTTTCCGGCCCTCTGGGGAGACCCAGTACTTC.

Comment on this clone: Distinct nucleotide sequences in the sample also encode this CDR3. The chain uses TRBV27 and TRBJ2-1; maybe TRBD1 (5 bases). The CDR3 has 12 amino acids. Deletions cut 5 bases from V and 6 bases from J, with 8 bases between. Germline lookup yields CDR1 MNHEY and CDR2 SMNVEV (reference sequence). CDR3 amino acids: CASSLQGNEQFF. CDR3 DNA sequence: TGTGCCAGCAGTCTCCAGGGCAATGAGCAGTTCTTC.

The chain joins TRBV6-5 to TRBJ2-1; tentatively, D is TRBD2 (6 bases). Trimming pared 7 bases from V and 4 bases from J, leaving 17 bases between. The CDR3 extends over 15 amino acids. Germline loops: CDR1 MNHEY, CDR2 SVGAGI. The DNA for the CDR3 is TGTGCCAGCACTCCATGGACTAACCAATACAATGAGCAGTTCTTC. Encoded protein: CASTPWTNQYNEQFF.

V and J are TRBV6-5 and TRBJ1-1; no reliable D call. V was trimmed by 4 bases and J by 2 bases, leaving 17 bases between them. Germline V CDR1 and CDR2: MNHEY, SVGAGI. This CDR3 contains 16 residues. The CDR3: CASSSDPPRLNTEAFF. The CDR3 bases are TGTGCCAGCAGTTCCGACCCGCCGAGACTAAACACTGAAGCTTTCTTT.

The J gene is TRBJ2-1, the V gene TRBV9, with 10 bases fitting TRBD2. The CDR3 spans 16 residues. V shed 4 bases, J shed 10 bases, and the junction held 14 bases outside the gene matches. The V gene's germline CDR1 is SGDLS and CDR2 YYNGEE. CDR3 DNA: TGTGCCAGCAGCCCGCAACCGGGACTAGCGCCGGGGGAGCAGTTCTTC. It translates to CASSPQPGLAPGEQFF.

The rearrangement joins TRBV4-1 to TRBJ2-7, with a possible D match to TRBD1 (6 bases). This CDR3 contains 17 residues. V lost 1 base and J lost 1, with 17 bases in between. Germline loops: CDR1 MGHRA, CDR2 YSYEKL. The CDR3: CASSQAGRRGRSYEQYF. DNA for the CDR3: TGCGCCAGCAGCCAAGCCGGACGCAGGGGCCGTTCCTACGAGCAGTACTTC.

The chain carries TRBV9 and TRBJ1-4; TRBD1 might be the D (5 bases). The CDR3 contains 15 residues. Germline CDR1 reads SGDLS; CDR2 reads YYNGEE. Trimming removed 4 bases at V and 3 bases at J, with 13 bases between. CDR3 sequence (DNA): TGTGCCAGCAGCCAGGGTGGCGGACCTAATGAAAAACTGTTTTTT. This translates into CASSQGGGPNEKLFF.

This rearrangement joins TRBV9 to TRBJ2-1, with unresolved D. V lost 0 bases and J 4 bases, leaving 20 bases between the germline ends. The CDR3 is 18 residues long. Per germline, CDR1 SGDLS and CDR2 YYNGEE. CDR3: CASSVGEVSVAPYNEQFF. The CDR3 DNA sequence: TGTGCCAGCAGCGTAGGGGAAGTTAGTGTGGCTCCATACAATGAGCAGTTCTTC.

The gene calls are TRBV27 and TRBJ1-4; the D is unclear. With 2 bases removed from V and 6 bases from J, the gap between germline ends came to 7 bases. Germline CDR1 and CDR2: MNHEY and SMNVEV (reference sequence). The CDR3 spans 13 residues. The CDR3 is CASSLIRDEKLFF. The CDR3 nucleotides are TGTGCCAGCAGTTTAATTCGGGATGAAAAACTGTTTTTT.

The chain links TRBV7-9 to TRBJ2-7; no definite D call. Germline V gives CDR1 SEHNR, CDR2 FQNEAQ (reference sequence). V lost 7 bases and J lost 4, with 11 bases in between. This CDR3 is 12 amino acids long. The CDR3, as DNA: TGTGCCAGCACCCCCAAGGGTTACGAGCAGTACTTC. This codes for CASTPKGYEQYF.